The 5 T cell receptor beta chains reported below all come from one sample, sequenced in a study of glioma-infiltrating T cells. Using RNA template, CDR3s of TCR alpha and beta were amplified with iRepertoire arm-PCR. TCRdb re-called the multiplex PCR reads with MiXCR, one entry per CDR3 protein. The repertoire has about 210,000 distinct CDR3 sequences, over 30% of them found once; the top ten carry 20% to 25%. Sequencing was carried out using glioma tissue, nonneoplastic brain tissue, or PBMCs (not recorded which). The source of these receptors is a human donor with low-grade glioma or glioblastoma, undergoing nonglioma brain surgery, or in good health (not recorded which).

The sample holds many counts of this clonotype. V and J are TRBV24-1 and TRBJ2-6; no clear D gene. CDR1 and CDR2 (germline): KGHDR, SFDVKD. The CDR3 contains 15 residues. V was shortened by 3 bases and J by 4 bases, with 9 bases between the two germline ends. This chain's CDR3 is CATSDPLRGANVLTF. In nucleotides, the CDR3 is TGTGCCACCAGTGATCCCTTGAGGGGGGCCAACGTCCTGACTTTC.

There are many counts of this clonotype. This chain links TRBV20-1 with TRBJ2-5; TRBD2 aligns across 7 bases. The trim removed 3 bases at V and 5 bases at J, leaving 0 bases unmatched. Germline lookup yields CDR1 DFQATT and CDR2 SNEGSKA (reference sequence). CDR3 length: 11 residues. The CDR3 protein is CSASGGETQYF. As DNA, the CDR3 is TGCAGTGCTAGCGGGGGGGAGACCCAGTACTTC.

This clonotype was seen a few times. The chain is built from TRBV4-3 and TRBJ2-6; 8 nucleotides align to TRBD2. This CDR3 spans 16 amino acids. V lost 2 bases and J lost 4; bases outside the gene matches: 4. Germline values: CDR1 LGHNA, CDR2 YSLEER. The CDR3 is CASSQPAGAGANVLTF. Written as DNA, the CDR3 is TGCGCCAGCAGCCAACCAGCGGGAGCCGGGGCCAACGTCCTGACTTTC.

Of note for this clonotype: This may stem from a read error, because a much larger clone lies one nucleotide away. This chain links TRBV2 with TRBJ2-7; 7 bases line up with TRBD2. There are 14 residues in the CDR3. Germline CDR1 is SNHLY and CDR2 is FYNNEI. CDR3 in amino acids: CSSSESSGAYEQYF. The CDR3 DNA reads TGTTCCAGCAGTGAATCTAGCGGTGCCTACGAGCAGTACTTC.

The chain employs TRBV5-4 and TRBJ2-1, with 9 bases aligning to TRBD2. V lost 4 bases and J lost 10; bases outside the gene matches: 6. The germline CDR1 and CDR2 sequences are SGHNT and YYREEE (reference sequence). This CDR3 spans 13 amino acids. The chain's CDR3 is CASSPTSGWEQFF. CDR3 DNA sequence: TGTGCCAGCAGCCCGACTAGCGGATGGGAGCAGTTCTTC.